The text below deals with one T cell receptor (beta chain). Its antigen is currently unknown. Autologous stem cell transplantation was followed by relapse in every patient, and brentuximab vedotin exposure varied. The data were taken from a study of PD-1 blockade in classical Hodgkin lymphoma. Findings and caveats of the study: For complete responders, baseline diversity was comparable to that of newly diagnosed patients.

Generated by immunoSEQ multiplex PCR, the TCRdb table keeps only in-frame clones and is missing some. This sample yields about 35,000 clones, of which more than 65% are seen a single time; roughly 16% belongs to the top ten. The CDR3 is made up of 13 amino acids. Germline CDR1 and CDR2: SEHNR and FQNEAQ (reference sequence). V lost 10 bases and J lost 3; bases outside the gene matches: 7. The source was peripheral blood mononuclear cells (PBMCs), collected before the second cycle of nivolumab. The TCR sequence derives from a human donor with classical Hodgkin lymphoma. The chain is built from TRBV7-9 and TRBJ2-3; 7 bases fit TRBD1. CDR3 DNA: TGTGCCACCAAGAAGGGGGCTACAGATACGCAGTATTTT. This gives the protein CATKKGATDTQYF. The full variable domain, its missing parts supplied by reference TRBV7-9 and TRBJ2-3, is DTGVSQNPRHKITKRGQNVTFRCDPISEHNRLYWYRQTLGQGPEFLTYFQNEAQLEKSRLLSDRFSAERPKGSFSTLEIQRTEQGDSAMYLCATKKGATDTQYFGPGTRLTVL.